This T cell receptor beta chain was found in a study of CD8+CD57+ T cells in acquired aplastic anemia. Study background: Sorted CD4+ plus CD8+ cells gave DNA averaging approximately 2.9 ug. Study results and caveats: Between patients and controls, CD8+ Simpson's diversity did not vary significantly.

All sequencing subjects had displayed CD8+CD57+ cell expansion on flow cytometry. All participating patients were living with severe acquired aplastic anemia. Patients had received no therapy at the time of blood sampling. The CDR3 covers 12 residues. CDR1 and CDR2 from the germline V gene are LNHDA and SQIVND (reference sequence). The V gene lost 4 bases and the J gene lost 8 bases, with 8 bases spanning the gap. CDR3 and TCR beta VDJ profiling relied on a genomic DNA template. TCRdb itself ran the reads through MiXCR, one entry per CDR3 protein. The sample contains roughly 98,000 distinct CDR3 sequences, around 70% of which appear only once. This clonotype was observed a few times. No antigen is known for it.

Sequencing was carried out using sorted CD4+, CD8+, or CD8+CD57+ T cells (not recorded which) from PBMCs. V gene TRBV19 combines with J gene TRBJ1-4, with D tentatively TRBD1 (5 bases). This TCR came from a human donor with aplastic anemia. The CDR3 sequence is CASSTRGEKLFF. The CDR3 nucleotides are TGTGCCAGTAGTACACGGGGGGAAAAACTGTTTTTT.